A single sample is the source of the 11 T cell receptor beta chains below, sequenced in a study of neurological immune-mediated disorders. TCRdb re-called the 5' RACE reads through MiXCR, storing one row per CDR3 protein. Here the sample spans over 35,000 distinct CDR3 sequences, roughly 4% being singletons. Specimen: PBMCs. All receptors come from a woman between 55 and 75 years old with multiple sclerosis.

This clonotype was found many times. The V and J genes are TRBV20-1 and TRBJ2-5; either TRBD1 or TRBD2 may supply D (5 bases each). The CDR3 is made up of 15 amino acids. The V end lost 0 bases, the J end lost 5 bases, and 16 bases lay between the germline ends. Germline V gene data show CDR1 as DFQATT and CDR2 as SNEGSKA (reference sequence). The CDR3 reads CSARDSGSGMETQYF. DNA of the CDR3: TGCAGTGCTAGAGATTCGGGGTCAGGGATGGAGACCCAGTACTTC.

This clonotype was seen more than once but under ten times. The CDR3 region is CASSWGEGRSNQPQHF. CDR3 DNA sequence: TGTGCCAGCAGTTGGGGGGAGGGGAGGTCCAATCAGCCCCAGCATTTT. This chain joins TRBV6-5 and TRBJ1-5; possible D gene TRBD1, 5 bases. The CDR3 loop spans 16 amino acids. The ends were cut back, 4 bases at V and 3 bases at J, with 16 bases in the middle. Germline V gene sequence: CDR1 MNHEY, CDR2 SVGAGI.

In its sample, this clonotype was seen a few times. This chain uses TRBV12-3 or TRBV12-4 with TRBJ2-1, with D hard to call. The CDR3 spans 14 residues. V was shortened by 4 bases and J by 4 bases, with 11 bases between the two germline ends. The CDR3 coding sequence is TGTGCCAGCAGTTCGGCCTACCCTTACAATGAGCAGTTCTTC. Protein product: CASSSAYPYNEQFF.

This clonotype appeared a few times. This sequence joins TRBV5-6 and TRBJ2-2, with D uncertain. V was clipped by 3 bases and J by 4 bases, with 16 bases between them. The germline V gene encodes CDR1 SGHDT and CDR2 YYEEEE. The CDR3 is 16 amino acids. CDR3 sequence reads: CASSYRPRRSTGELFF. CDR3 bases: TGTGCCAGCAGCTACCGACCCAGAAGGAGCACCGGGGAGCTGTTTTTT.

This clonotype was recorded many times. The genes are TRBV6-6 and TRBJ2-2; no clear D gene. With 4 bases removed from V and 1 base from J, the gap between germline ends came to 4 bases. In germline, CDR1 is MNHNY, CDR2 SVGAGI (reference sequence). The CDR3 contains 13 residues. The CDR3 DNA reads TGTGCCAGCAGTTTCGGGAACACCGGGGAGCTGTTTTTT. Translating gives CASSFGNTGELFF.

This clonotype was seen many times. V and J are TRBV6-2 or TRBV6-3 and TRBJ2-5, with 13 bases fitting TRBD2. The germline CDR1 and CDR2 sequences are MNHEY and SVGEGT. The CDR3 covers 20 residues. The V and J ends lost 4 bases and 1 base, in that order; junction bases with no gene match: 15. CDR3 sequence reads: CASSSHGTSGMYRPQETQYF. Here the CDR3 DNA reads TGTGCCAGCAGTTCTCACGGGACTAGCGGGATGTACCGGCCCCAAGAGACCCAGTACTTC.

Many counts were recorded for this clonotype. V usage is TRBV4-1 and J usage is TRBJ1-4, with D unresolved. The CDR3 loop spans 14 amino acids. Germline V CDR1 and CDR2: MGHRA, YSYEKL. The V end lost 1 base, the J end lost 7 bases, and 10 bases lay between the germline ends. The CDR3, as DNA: TGCGCCAGCAGCCAAGGATCCCGGGGTGAAAAACTGTTTTTT. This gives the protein CASSQGSRGEKLFF.

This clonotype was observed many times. Here the CDR3 DNA reads TGTGCCAGCAGTTTAAGCAGACATAGCACAGATACGCAGTATTTT. This translates into CASSLSRHSTDTQYF. The J gene is TRBJ2-3, the V gene TRBV12-3 or TRBV12-4; no clear D gene. V lost 2 bases and J lost 0, with 9 bases in between. The CDR3 totals 15 residues.

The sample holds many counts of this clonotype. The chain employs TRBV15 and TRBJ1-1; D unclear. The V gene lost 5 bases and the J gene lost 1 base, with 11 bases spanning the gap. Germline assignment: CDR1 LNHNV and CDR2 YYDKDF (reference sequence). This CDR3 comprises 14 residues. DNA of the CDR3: TGTGCCACCAGCCTTACCAGATGGAACACTGAAGCTTTCTTT. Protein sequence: CATSLTRWNTEAFF.

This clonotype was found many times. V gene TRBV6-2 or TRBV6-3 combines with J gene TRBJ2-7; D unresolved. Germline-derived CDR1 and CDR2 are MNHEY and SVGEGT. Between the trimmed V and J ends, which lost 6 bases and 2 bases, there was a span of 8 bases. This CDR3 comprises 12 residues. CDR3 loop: CASRSDAYEQYF. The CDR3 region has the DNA TGTGCCAGCAGGTCCGACGCCTACGAGCAGTACTTC.

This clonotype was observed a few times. The CDR3 is CASSFSPGSDEQYF. DNA for the CDR3: TGCGCCAGCAGCTTTTCACCAGGTTCGGACGAGCAGTACTTC. This sequence joins TRBV5-1 and TRBJ2-7, with D hard to call. Per the germline V gene, CDR1 is SGHRS and CDR2 is YFSETQ. The CDR3 totals 14 residues. Deletions cut 2 bases from V and 5 bases from J, with 14 bases between.